Shown below are 14 T cell receptor beta chains from a single sample sequenced in a study of T cell responses to AZD1222 COVID-19 vaccine. Sequenced by immunoSEQ multiplex PCR; TCRdb stores in-frame clones only, minus some. Of approximately 180,000 clones in the sample, about 92% were seen once. Sample: peripheral blood, taken on day 0 of AZD1222 vaccination. All receptors come from an adult in good health.

This sequence joins TRBV11-3 and TRBJ1-1, with 7 bases aligning to TRBD1. This CDR3 has 12 residues. V shed 5 bases and J 11 bases; nucleotides not matched to a gene: 8. Germline CDR1 SGHNT, CDR2 YENEEA. This chain's CDR3 is CASSRREGAAFF. As DNA, the CDR3 is TGTGCCAGCAGCCGACGCGAGGGGGCGGCTTTCTTT.

This clone was seen once. V usage is TRBV28 and J usage is TRBJ1-2; D perhaps matches TRBD1 (6 bases). This CDR3 is built from 13 residues. Trimming stripped 5 bases from V and 2 bases from J, with 9 bases between. The germline V gene encodes CDR1 MDHEN and CDR2 SYDVKM. This CDR3 is CASSGTINYGYTF. The DNA of the CDR3 is TGTGCCAGCAGTGGGACAATCAACTATGGCTACACCTTC.

The chain carries TRBV25-1 and TRBJ1-1; a weak D match, TRBD1 (6 bases). CDR3 length equals 13 residues. CDR1 MGHDK and CDR2 SYGVNS come from the germline V gene. V was pared by 6 bases and J by 6 bases, with 14 bases between. CDR3 sequence reads: CASRNRATSEAFF. In DNA, the CDR3 is TGTGCCAGCAGGAACAGGGCGACGTCTGAAGCTTTCTTT.

V gene TRBV7-2 combines with J gene TRBJ2-1; 8 bases line up with TRBD1. Germline-derived CDR1 and CDR2 are SGHTA and FQGNSA. CDR3 size: 13 residues. Trimming cost V 5 bases and J 8 bases; bases outside gene matches: 5. CDR3 amino acids: CASSRDRLHEQFF. CDR3 DNA sequence: TGTGCCAGCAGCCGGGACAGGTTGCATGAGCAGTTCTTC.

The V gene is TRBV12-3 or TRBV12-4, the J gene TRBJ1-2; D not certain. The CDR3 totals 12 residues. Trimming removed 4 bases at V and 8 bases at J, with 11 bases between. The CDR3, as DNA: TGTGCCAGCAGTTACAAGCCCTTGGGCTACACCTTC. This sequence encodes CASSYKPLGYTF.

The J gene is TRBJ2-1, the V gene TRBV20-1; the match to TRBD2 covers 7 bases. This CDR3 has 11 amino acids. CDR1 is DFQATT, CDR2 SNEGSKA, per germline (reference sequence). J gave up 10 bases and V 3 bases, and 3 bases lay outside the gene matches. The CDR3 nucleotides are TGCAGTGCTAGGCAGCGGGAAGAGCAGTTCTTC. This codes for CSARQREEQFF.

The chain links TRBV3-1 (or the pseudogene TRBV3-2) to TRBJ2-5, with 8 positions matching TRBD2. CDR1 and CDR2 (germline): LGHDT, YNNKEL (reference sequence). V lost 4 bases to trimming and J lost 5 bases; unmatched junction nucleotides: 9. This CDR3 comprises 15 residues. CDR3 residues: CASSPPLAGRETQYF. The CDR3 DNA reads as TGTGCCAGCAGCCCCCCTTTAGCGGGGCGTGAGACCCAGTACTTC.

V usage is TRBV6-4 and J usage is TRBJ1-1; D call uncertain. Germline assignment: CDR1 MRHNA and CDR2 SNTAGT. Trimming pared 0 bases from V and 0 bases from J, leaving 8 bases between. This CDR3 is 15 amino acids long. The CDR3 loop reads CASSDSPDLNTEAFF. The CDR3 coding sequence is TGTGCCAGCAGTGACTCGCCGGACTTGAACACTGAAGCTTTCTTT.

CDR3 amino acids: CATSRDPVGRNTGELFF. The CDR3 bases are TGTGCCACCAGCAGAGACCCCGTTGGGCGGAACACCGGGGAGCTGTTTTTT. This rearrangement joins TRBV15 to TRBJ2-2; D ambiguous. The germline V and J ends were trimmed by 0 bases and 1 base, with 12 bases remaining between them. This CDR3 is built from 17 residues. The germline CDR1 and CDR2 sequences are LNHNV and YYDKDF (reference sequence).

The chain links TRBV19 to TRBJ1-2, with 7 positions matching TRBD1. The CDR3 has 15 amino acids. V lost 3 bases and J lost 6; bases outside the gene matches: 10. The V gene's germline CDR1 is LNHDA and CDR2 SQIVND (reference sequence). The CDR3 region is CASSIASGTADGYTF. The CDR3 DNA reads as TGTGCCAGTAGTATCGCTTCGGGGACAGCAGATGGCTACACCTTC.

This chain uses TRBV6-2 or TRBV6-3 with TRBJ2-7; no reliable D call. Trimming pared 5 bases from V and 3 bases from J, leaving 11 bases between. The CDR3 loop spans 13 amino acids. Germline lookup yields CDR1 MNHEY and CDR2 SVGEGT. The CDR3 DNA is TGTGCCAGCAGTCATCCCCCCCGCTACGAGCAGTACTTC. Protein product: CASSHPPRYEQYF.

The chain carries TRBV5-1 and TRBJ1-2; tentative D call: TRBD1 (5 bases). V was trimmed by 1 base and J by 4 bases, leaving 17 bases between them. The V gene's germline CDR1 is SGHRS and CDR2 YFSETQ. This CDR3 has 16 residues. The CDR3 DNA sequence: TGCGCCAGCAGCTTGAGCAGGGAGGGAGGGATCTATGGCTACACCTTC. As protein: CASSLSREGGIYGYTF.

This chain connects TRBV6-2 or TRBV6-3 to TRBJ1-4, with D possibly being TRBD1 (6 bases). The CDR3 consists of 15 residues. CDR1 is MNHEY and CDR2 is SVGEGT in the germline V gene. V lost 8 bases and J lost 3, with 16 bases in between. For the CDR3, the DNA is TGTGCCAGCCGCCAATCGGGGGCATCTAATGAAAAACTGTTTTTT. Its protein product is CASRQSGASNEKLFF.

This chain joins TRBV27 and TRBJ1-5, with D unclear. Germline loops: CDR1 MNHEY, CDR2 SMNVEV (reference sequence). V lost 2 bases to trimming and J lost 0 bases, with 2 bases between them. CDR3 length: 13 amino acids. The CDR3: CASSLLSNQPQHF. The CDR3 DNA is TGTGCCAGCAGTTTACTTAGCAATCAGCCCCAGCATTTT.